The 10 T cell receptor beta chains in this list originate from one sample, sequenced in a study of T cell responses to AZD1222 COVID-19 vaccine. The assay was immunoSEQ multiplex PCR, and TCRdb's table has in-frame clones only and misses some. The sample contains about 120,000 clones, around 85% of which appear only once. Sample: peripheral blood, taken on day 0 of AZD1222 vaccination. Every receptor here comes from an adult in good health.

The V call is TRBV29-1, the J call TRBJ1-1; 7 nucleotides match TRBD1. The length of the CDR3 is 17 residues. The trim removed 3 bases at V and 0 bases at J, leaving 13 bases unmatched. Germline V CDR1 and CDR2: SQVTM, ANQGSEA. CDR3 nucleotide sequence: TGCAGCGTTGAGTTTTTTATGGGACAGCTTTTGAACACTGAAGCTTTCTTT. This gives the protein CSVEFFMGQLLNTEAFF.

The chain couples TRBV27 to TRBJ1-1, with D perhaps TRBD1 (5 bases). Germline CDR1 is MNHEY and CDR2 is SMNVEV (reference sequence). V lost 3 bases, J lost 0 bases, and 17 bases lay in between. The CDR3 is 17 residues long. The DNA for the CDR3 is TGTGCCAGCAGTTTCCGGGGGTTACAGACCATGAACACTGAAGCTTTCTTT. This sequence encodes CASSFRGLQTMNTEAFF.

J is TRBJ1-4 and V is TRBV30; 9 positions match TRBD1. This CDR3 has 14 amino acids. J was trimmed by 8 bases and V by 1 base; bases with no gene match: 5. Germline loops: CDR1 GTSNPN, CDR2 SVGIG (reference sequence). The CDR3 loop reads CAWSGRDRAEKLFF. The CDR3, as DNA: TGTGCCTGGAGTGGGCGGGACAGGGCCGAAAAACTGTTTTTT.

This chain links TRBV6-5 with TRBJ1-6, with D possibly TRBD1 on 6 matching bases. Trimming pared 5 bases from V and 8 bases from J, leaving 10 bases between. Looked up from germline, CDR1 is MNHEY and CDR2 is SVGAGI. The CDR3 contains 13 residues. The CDR3 sequence is CASSSPGDSPLHF. CDR3 bases: TGTGCCAGCAGTAGCCCAGGGGATTCACCCCTCCACTTT.

This chain uses TRBV5-1 with TRBJ1-6; TRBD1 might be the D (5 bases). The V gene's germline CDR1 is SGHRS and CDR2 YFSETQ. Trimming stripped 0 bases from V and 7 bases from J, with 17 bases between. CDR3 length: 17 amino acids. DNA for the CDR3: TGCGCCAGCAGCTTGGATGGGGACGGGAACTACAATTCACCCCTCCACTTT. Amino acid sequence: CASSLDGDGNYNSPLHF.

This clone was detected once. Other DNA sequences in the sample encode the same CDR3. The chain joins TRBV18 to TRBJ1-2; 8 bases fit TRBD1. The CDR3 extends over 15 amino acids. The germline gives CDR1 KGHSH, CDR2 LQKENI. Germline trimming cut 1 base from V and 5 bases from J; bases unmatched to any gene: 6. Written as DNA, the CDR3 is TGTGCCAGCTCACCACTCGGACAGGGCGGGTATGGCTACACCTTC. Amino acids: CASSPLGQGGYGYTF.

The V and J genes are TRBV6-2 or TRBV6-3 and TRBJ2-1, with D perhaps matching TRBD2 (5 bases). Germline V CDR1 and CDR2: MNHEY, SVGEGT. Trimming took off 5 bases at V and 5 bases at J, with 19 bases between the two ends. CDR3 length equals 16 residues. CDR3 residues: CASSPLPAEENNEQFF. In nucleotides, the CDR3 is TGTGCCAGCAGTCCCCTCCCAGCGGAAGAAAACAATGAGCAGTTCTTC.

This chain connects TRBV5-1 to TRBJ2-2; TRBD1 aligns across 9 bases. The germline CDR1 and CDR2 sequences are SGHRS and YFSETQ. The CDR3 covers 15 residues. The V and J ends lost 1 base and 4 bases, in that order; junction bases with no gene match: 2. The CDR3 coding sequence is TGCGCCAGCAGCTTGTGGACAGGGGCCACCGGGGAGCTGTTTTTT. Translating it yields CASSLWTGATGELFF.

The chain has TRBV7-3 and TRBJ2-3, with D uncertain. V lost 5 bases and J lost 1, with 13 bases in between. The CDR3 contains 15 residues. CDR1 is SGHTA, CDR2 FQGTGA, per germline. This chain's CDR3 is CASSPLGGGTDTQYF. The CDR3 coding sequence is TGTGCCAGCAGCCCTCTGGGCGGAGGCACAGATACGCAGTATTTT.

V usage is TRBV7-2 and J usage is TRBJ2-7; 11 bases map to TRBD2. CDR1 and CDR2 from the germline V gene are SGHTA and FQGNSA. CDR3 size: 17 residues. Trimming took 3 bases from V and 1 from J; bases not matched to a gene: 8. The CDR3 protein is CASSFRPTSGISYEQYF. The CDR3 region has the DNA TGTGCCAGCAGCTTTCGCCCGACTAGCGGGATTTCCTACGAGCAGTACTTC.